The clone carrying this T cell receptor beta chain was detected once. Its matching antigen is unknown. The CDR3 has 14 amino acids. In germline, CDR1 is SNHLY, CDR2 FYNNEI. Deletions cut 8 bases from V and 3 bases from J, with 16 bases between. The source of the sample is a study of shared clonotypes between healthy human individuals. The study, taken as a whole, reports: Generation probabilities of non-shared clonotypes were lower (relative to those shared by all four donors).

Naive CD4+ cells were CD45RA-selected; the remaining cells were memory. Assay used: immunoSEQ multiplex PCR; TCRdb lists only in-frame clones, some missing. The sample includes some 1.1 million clones, around 77% of them seen just once. The chain couples TRBV2 to TRBJ1-1; maybe TRBD1 (5 bases). The clonotype originates from a man between 18 and 29 years old in good health. Some clones in this sample may be carry-over from other donors' samples. Specimen: memory CD4+ T cells from PBMCs. Subset denoted: CD45RA-negative fraction. CDR3 nucleotides: TGTGCCAGCGGGTCCTTCGGGGGGGACACTGAAGCTTTCTTT. Translation gives CASGSFGGDTEAFF.